Listed here are 10 T cell receptor beta chains from one sample, sequenced in a study of graft-versus-host responses after intestinal transplantation. The repertoire was sequenced with immunoSEQ multiplex PCR; TCRdb's copy has only in-frame clones and lacks some. The top ten hold 9% of the sample, which has about 15,000 clones, roughly two thirds seen once. Intraepithelial lymphocytes and lamina propria lymphocytes were released through processing of graft tissue. Sample: ileum tissue, taken around 730 days after intestinal transplantation. All receptors come from a human patient who received an intestinal transplant, so some T cells may come from the graft donor.

The gene calls are TRBV7-2 and TRBJ1-5; no clear D gene. V lost 5 bases, J lost 0 bases, and 8 bases lay in between. This CDR3 has 14 amino acids. The germline V gene has CDR1 SGHTA and CDR2 FQGNSA. The CDR3 sequence is CASSLGDSNQPQHF. CDR3 bases: TGTGCCAGCAGCCTCGGGGATAGCAATCAGCCCCAGCATTTT.

V is TRBV7-9 and J is TRBJ1-2, with 7 bases aligning to TRBD1. The trim removed 3 bases at V and 8 bases at J, leaving 6 bases unmatched. The CDR3 spans 13 residues. Per germline, CDR1 SEHNR and CDR2 FQNEAQ (reference sequence). The CDR3 DNA reads as TGTGCCAGCAGCTTGCGACAGGGTGACGGCTACACCTTC. Amino acid sequence: CASSLRQGDGYTF. The entire variable domain, with the rest obtained from reference TRBV7-9 and TRBJ1-2, is as follows: DTGVSQNPRHKITKRGQNVTFRCDPISEHNRLYWYRQTLGQGPEFLTYFQNEAQLEKSRLLSDRFSAERPKGSFSTLEIQRTEQGDSAMYLCASSLRQGDGYTFGSGTRLTVV.

The V and J genes are TRBV11-2 and TRBJ1-1, with 8 bases fitting TRBD1. V shed 3 bases and J 0 bases; nucleotides not matched to a gene: 6. CDR3 length equals 16 residues. From germline, CDR1 is SGHAT and CDR2 FQNNGV. Here the CDR3 DNA reads TGTGCCAGCAGCTTTACGACAGGGGCCATGAACACTGAAGCTTTCTTT. It codes for CASSFTTGAMNTEAFF.

This chain uses TRBV5-1 with TRBJ2-3; TRBD2 is a possible D gene (5 bases). The germline gives CDR1 SGHRS, CDR2 YFSETQ. Trimming left V 2 bases short and J 0 bases short, with 10 bases between. There are 15 residues in the CDR3. In DNA form, the CDR3 reads TGCGCCAGCAGCTTATCGGGGAAAAGCACAGATACGCAGTATTTT. This codes for CASSLSGKSTDTQYF. Full variable domain (outside the CDR3, taken from reference TRBV5-1 and TRBJ2-3): KAGVTQTPRYLIKTRGQQVTLSCSPISGHRSVSWYQQTPGQGLQFLFEYFSETQRNKGNFPGRFSGRQFSNSRSEMNVSTLELGDSALYLCASSLSGKSTDTQYFGPGTRLTVL.

This chain uses TRBV29-1 with TRBJ2-2; TRBD1 matches 7 bases. This CDR3 spans 17 amino acids. CDR1 and CDR2 from the germline V gene are SQVTM and ANQGSEA. Trimming removed 3 bases from V and 4 bases from J; junction bases left unmatched: 14. The CDR3 is CSVETLRTGGLTGELFF. CDR3 DNA sequence: TGCAGCGTTGAGACTCTTAGGACAGGTGGGCTCACCGGGGAGCTGTTTTTT.

The J gene is TRBJ1-3, the V gene TRBV7-2, with TRBD1 identical over 8 bases. The CDR3 runs 14 residues. The ends lost 5 bases at V and 8 bases at J; junction bases unmatched: 8. Germline V lookup: CDR1 SGHTA, CDR2 FQGNSA. The CDR3 loop is CASSPGQGRDTIYF. The CDR3 nucleotides are TGTGCCAGCAGCCCTGGACAGGGTAGAGACACCATATATTTT.

The chain couples TRBV5-6 to TRBJ2-5; tentatively, D is TRBD2 (7 bases). Germline CDR1 and CDR2: SGHDT and YYEEEE. This CDR3 region has 15 residues. V was trimmed by 4 bases and J by 5 bases, leaving 18 bases between them. CDR3 bases: TGTGCCAGCAGCATTAGTTCGCGGGGGCGTGAGACCCAGTACTTC. Its translation is CASSISSRGRETQYF.

V gene TRBV7-9 combines with J gene TRBJ1-1, with no clear D. Germline V gene sequence: CDR1 SEHNR, CDR2 FQNEAQ (reference sequence). The CDR3 has 15 amino acids. Trimming stripped 3 bases from V and 3 bases from J, with 14 bases between. CDR3 protein: CASSFSGSRDTEAFF. CDR3 DNA: TGTGCCAGCAGCTTTAGTGGGAGTAGGGACACTGAAGCTTTCTTT.

The chain carries TRBV10-3 and TRBJ2-7, with 14 bases identical to TRBD2. The CDR3 runs to 13 residues. V gave up 6 bases and J gave up 5 bases; unmatched junction bases: 0. Germline CDR1 ENHRY, CDR2 SYGVKD. CDR3 bases: TGTGCCATCAGGGGACTAGCGGGGGACGAGCAGTACTTC. The encoded protein is CAIRGLAGDEQYF.

The V gene is TRBV6-5, the J gene TRBJ2-7; TRBD1 matches at 8 bases. V was pared by 6 bases and J by 3 bases, with 7 bases of the junction left unmatched. The CDR3 length is 14 residues. CDR1 is MNHEY and CDR2 is SVGAGI in the germline V gene. The CDR3 coding sequence is TGTGCCAGCAGACCCGGGACAGGACGCTACGAGCAGTACTTC. Translated, it gives CASRPGTGRYEQYF.